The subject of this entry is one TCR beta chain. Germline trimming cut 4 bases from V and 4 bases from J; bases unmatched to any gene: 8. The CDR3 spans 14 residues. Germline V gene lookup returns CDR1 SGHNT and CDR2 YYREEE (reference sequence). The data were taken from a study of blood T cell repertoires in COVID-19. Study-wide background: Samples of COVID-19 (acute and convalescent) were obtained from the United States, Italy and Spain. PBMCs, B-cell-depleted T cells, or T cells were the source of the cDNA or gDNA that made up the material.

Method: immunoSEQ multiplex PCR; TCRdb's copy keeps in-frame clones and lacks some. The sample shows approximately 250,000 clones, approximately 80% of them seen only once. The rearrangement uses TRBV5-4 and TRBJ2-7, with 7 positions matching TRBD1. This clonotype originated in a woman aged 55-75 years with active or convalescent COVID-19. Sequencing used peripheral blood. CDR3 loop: CASSTIGQAYEQYV. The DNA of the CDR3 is TGTGCCAGCAGCACTATTGGACAGGCGTACGAGCAGTACGTC.